This TCR beta chain was identified in a study of blood T cell repertoires in COVID-19. Libraries were prepared by immunoSEQ multiplex PCR; TCRdb keeps only in-frame clonotypes and omits some of them. The repertoire holds roughly 95,000 clones, with about four fifths as singletons. This clone was detected a few times. The length of the CDR3 is 14 residues. V lost 7 bases and J 1 base, leaving 13 bases between the germline ends. In germline, CDR1 is ENHRY, CDR2 SYGVKD. The rearrangement links TRBV10-3 to TRBJ1-1; maybe TRBD1 (5 bases). This receptor was obtained from a human donor in a cohort sampled during active COVID-19. What was sequenced was peripheral blood. The CDR3 is CAIIGQGRNTEAFF. The CDR3 DNA is TGTGCCATCATCGGGCAGGGTCGGAACACTGAAGCTTTCTTT.